This paragraph reports one T cell receptor beta chain. As yet, its antigen is unknown. Germline V gene lookup returns CDR1 SGHKS and CDR2 YYEKEE (reference sequence). The junction had 15 bases not matched to a gene; V was cut back by 4 bases and J by 5 bases. The CDR3 covers 16 residues. The record originates from a study of Ad26.COV2.S vaccination and SARS-CoV-2 variants. Study context: The vaccine Ad26.COV2.S was put into the muscle once, or twice with 56 days between.

The treatment: around 19 received Ad26.COV2.S at low or high dose, single or two shots; five or six received placebo; per-sample allocation not given. Specimens were obtained on day 63 following the first vaccine or placebo injection. The method was immunoSEQ multiplex PCR; TCRdb's version includes in-frame clones alone and lacks a portion of them. The table has 380,000 or so clones, 88% seen once. Study findings and constraints: Participants given vaccine showed non-spike TCR breadth similar to that of placebo recipients. Participants in the vaccine arm had higher spike-specific TCR breadth; placebo recipients had lower.

This specimen consisted of peripheral blood, obtained in a trial of Ad26.COV2.S vaccine versus placebo. This receptor was obtained from a person between 18 and 65 years old who received the Ad26.COV2.S COVID-19 vaccine or a placebo. The V call is TRBV5-5, the J call TRBJ2-7, with 7 bases identical to TRBD1. As DNA, the CDR3 is TGTGCCAGCAGCCTGTCGACAGGGCCGGTAGGCGACGAGCAGTACTTC. Translated, it gives CASSLSTGPVGDEQYF.